This entry concerns a single T cell receptor beta chain. Its antigen is unknown. The junction differs from germline at one of its ends, possibly a read error. These data come from a study of a mutant IDH1 vaccine in newly diagnosed glioma. Study summary: Vaccination started 4-6 weeks after radiotherapy alone, or with temozolomide cycles. Those enrolled had earlier been treated with radiotherapy, temozolomide, or both, mostly both.

The time point: week 47, end of study. A single vaccine dose contained 300 ug of mutant IDH1 20-mer peptide, and topical imiquimod was used with it. TCRdb's table, derived via immunoSEQ multiplex PCR, lists solely in-frame clones and lacks some. This sample has about 50,000 clones, with 60% to 85% found just once. Overall study results and limits: Any relationship between pseudoprogression and changes in top peripheral T cell clonotypes seemed absent.

This CDR3 spans 14 amino acids. Germline V gene lookup returns CDR1 SSHAT and CDR2 FNYEAQ (reference sequence). The sequenced sample was PBMCs, obtained from a glioma patient whose treatment included an IDH1 peptide vaccine. The V and J genes are TRBV7-7 and TRBJ2-3; a possible D gene is TRBD1 (5 bases). The TCR sequence derives from a middle-aged woman with glioma. Some clones in this sample may be carry-over from other donors' samples. The CDR3 here is CASSSEGVADTQYF. The CDR3 bases are TGTGCTAGCAGCTCCGAAGGGGTGGCAGATACGCAGTATTTT.